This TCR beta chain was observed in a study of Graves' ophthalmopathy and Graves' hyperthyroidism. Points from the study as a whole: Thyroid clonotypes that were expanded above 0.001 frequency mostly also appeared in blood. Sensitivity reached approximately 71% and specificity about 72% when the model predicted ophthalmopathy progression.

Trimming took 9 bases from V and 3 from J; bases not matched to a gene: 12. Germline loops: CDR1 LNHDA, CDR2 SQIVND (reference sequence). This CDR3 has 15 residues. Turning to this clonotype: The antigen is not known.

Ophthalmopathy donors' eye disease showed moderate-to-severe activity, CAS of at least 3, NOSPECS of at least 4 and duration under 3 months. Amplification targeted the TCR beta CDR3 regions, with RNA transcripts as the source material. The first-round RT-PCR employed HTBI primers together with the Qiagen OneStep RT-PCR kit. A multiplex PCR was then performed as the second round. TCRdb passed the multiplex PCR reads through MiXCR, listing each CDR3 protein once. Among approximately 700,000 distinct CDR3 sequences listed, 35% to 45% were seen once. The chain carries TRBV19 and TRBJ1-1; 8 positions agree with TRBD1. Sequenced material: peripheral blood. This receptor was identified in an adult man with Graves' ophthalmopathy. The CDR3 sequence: CASKQGAVVDTEAFF. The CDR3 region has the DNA TGTGCCAGCAAGCAGGGGGCTGTTGTTGACACTGAAGCTTTCTTT.